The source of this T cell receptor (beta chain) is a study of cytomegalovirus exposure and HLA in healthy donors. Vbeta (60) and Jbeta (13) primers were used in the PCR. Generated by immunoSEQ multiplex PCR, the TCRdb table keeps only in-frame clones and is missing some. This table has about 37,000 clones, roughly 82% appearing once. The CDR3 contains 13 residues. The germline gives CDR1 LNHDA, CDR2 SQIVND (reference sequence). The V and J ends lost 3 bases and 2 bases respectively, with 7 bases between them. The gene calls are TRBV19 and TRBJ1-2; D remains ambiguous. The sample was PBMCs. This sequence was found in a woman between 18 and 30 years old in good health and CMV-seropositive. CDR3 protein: CASSIGENYGYTF. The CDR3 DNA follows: TGTGCCAGTAGTATCGGGGAAAACTATGGCTACACCTTC.